This T cell receptor (beta chain) was profiled in a study of chemoradiotherapy in HPV16-positive cancers. This clone came up once. Its antigen is not known. Generated by immunoSEQ multiplex PCR, the TCRdb table keeps only in-frame clones and is missing some. The table lists around 15,000 clones, roughly 63% of them singletons. Samples were taken several times over chemoradiotherapy. This CDR3 contains 11 residues. Germline V gene sequence: CDR1 PRHDT, CDR2 FYEKMQ (reference sequence). The V gene lost 0 bases and the J gene lost 10 bases, with 4 bases spanning the gap. The study's findings and limits: Candidate HPV-specific clones and E7-related TCR motifs grew in tumor during treatment. The functional HPV-specific definition rests on just two HPV16-positive patients.

Specimen collection occurred from a patient who underwent chemoradiotherapy. This clonotype was sampled from a human donor with HPV-associated anogenital cancer. This sequence joins TRBV13 and TRBJ2-1; D not certain. CDR3 sequence (DNA): TGTGCCAGCAGCTTAGGGCCGGAGCAGTTCTTC. It encodes CASSLGPEQFF.